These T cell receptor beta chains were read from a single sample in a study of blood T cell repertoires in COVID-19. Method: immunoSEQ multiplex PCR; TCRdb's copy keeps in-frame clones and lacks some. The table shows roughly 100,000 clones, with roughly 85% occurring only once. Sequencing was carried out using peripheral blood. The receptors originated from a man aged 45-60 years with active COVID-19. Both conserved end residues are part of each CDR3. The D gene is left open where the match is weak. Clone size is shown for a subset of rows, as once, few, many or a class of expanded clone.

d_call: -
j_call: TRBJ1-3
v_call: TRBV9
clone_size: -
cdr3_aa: CASSVEGPDSMRDTIYF
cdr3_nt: TGTGCCAGCAGCGTAGAGGGTCCCGATAGTATGAGGGACACCATATATTTT

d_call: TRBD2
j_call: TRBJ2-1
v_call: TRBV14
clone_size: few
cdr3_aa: CASSQGMASGVRNEQFF
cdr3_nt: TGTGCCAGCAGCCAAGGAATGGCTAGCGGGGTCCGCAATGAGCAGTTCTTC

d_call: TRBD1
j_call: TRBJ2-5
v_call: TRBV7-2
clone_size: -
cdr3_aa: CASSFRTGETQYF
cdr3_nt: TGTGCCAGCAGCTTCCGGACAGGAGAGACCCAGTACTTC

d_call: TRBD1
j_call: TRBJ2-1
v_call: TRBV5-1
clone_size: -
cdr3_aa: CASSLTGDNYNEQFF
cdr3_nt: TGCGCCAGCAGCTTGACAGGGGACAACTACAATGAGCAGTTCTTC

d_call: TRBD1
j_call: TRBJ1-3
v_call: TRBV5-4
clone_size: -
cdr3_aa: CASSLNTGGSGNTIYF
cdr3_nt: TGTGCCAGCAGCTTGAACACAGGGGGGAGTGGAAACACCATATATTTT

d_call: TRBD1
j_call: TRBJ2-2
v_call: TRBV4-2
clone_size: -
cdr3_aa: CASSLSGTGGAGELFF
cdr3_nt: TGTGCCAGCAGCCTTTCCGGGACAGGGGGCGCGGGGGAGCTGTTTTTT

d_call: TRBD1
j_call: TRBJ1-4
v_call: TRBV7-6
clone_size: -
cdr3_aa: CASSLGQGPGEKLFF
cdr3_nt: TGTGCCAGCAGCTTAGGACAGGGGCCGGGGGAAAAACTGTTTTTT

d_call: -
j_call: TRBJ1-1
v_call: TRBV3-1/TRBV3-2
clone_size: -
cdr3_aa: CASSQGNSPNTEAFF
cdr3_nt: TGTGCCAGCAGCCAAGGTAACAGCCCGAACACTGAAGCTTTCTTT

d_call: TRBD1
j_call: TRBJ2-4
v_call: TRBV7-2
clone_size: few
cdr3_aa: CASSPRQGRSKNIQYF
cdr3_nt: TGTGCCAGCAGCCCGCGACAGGGGAGGTCCAAAAACATTCAGTACTTC

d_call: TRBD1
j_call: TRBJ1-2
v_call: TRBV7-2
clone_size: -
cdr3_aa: CASSLGTGAYGYTF
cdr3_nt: TGTGCCAGCAGCTTAGGGACAGGGGCCTATGGCTACACCTTC

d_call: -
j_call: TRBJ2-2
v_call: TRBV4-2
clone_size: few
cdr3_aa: CASSQIRDAFNSGELFF
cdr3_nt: TGTGCCAGCAGCCAAATCCGGGATGCTTTTAACTCCGGGGAGCTGTTTTTT